Below, one T cell receptor beta chain is given with its context. Its specificity is not known. Healthy donors had no documented immune events, such as infections, while sampled. V dropped 4 bases and J dropped 8 bases, with 17 bases sitting between them. Germline loops: CDR1 MNHEY, CDR2 SVGAGI. This CDR3 has 14 residues. This record belongs to a study of identifying expanded T cells in peripheral blood. Regarding the study as a whole: Approximately two-week clone count variance significantly increased as total template count grew. Over two and four weeks, about 17 and 20 clones changed, versus roughly 1.1 between replicates.

Produced via immunoSEQ multiplex PCR; TCRdb's table is partial and in-frame only. The sample includes about 90,000 clones, 75% to 90% of them seen just once. This sequence originates from a person aged 18-69 years in good health. J is TRBJ1-2 and V is TRBV6-5, with a tentative D call TRBD1 (5 bases). The sequencing input was blood. The CDR3 protein is CASSFQQAGRGYTF. The CDR3 DNA sequence: TGTGCCAGCAGTTTCCAACAGGCGGGTCGAGGCTACACCTTC.